Described below is a single TCR beta chain sequence and its context. Its antigen has not been determined. It has no much larger one-base neighbor in the sample; base qualities were not kept. TCRbeta CDR3 regions were amplified from genomic DNA by means of the immunoSEQ Assay, a bias-controlled multiplex PCR. Turning to the authors' computational methods: Within the assay, amplification of reference gene primers was used to estimate how many nucleated cells each sample contained. To quantify the absolute abundance of each unique TCRbeta CDR3 rearrangement, sequence reads were collapsed and filtered. Productive Simpson clonality was computed per sample as the square root of Simpson's diversity index over productive rearrangements. Sourced from immuneACCESS, this table was stored by TCRdb with only in-frame sequences that have V and J called. A share of the clones is absent; for the studies checked, an unresolved V gene accounts for under half, and the remainder has no known explanation. The DNA was the basis for D and trimming; V, J and clone size are from that table. The sample records 250,000 or so clones, approximately 87% of which are singletons. The top ten constitute less than 1.6% of the sample.

These data belong to a study of blood T cell repertoires in COVID-19 (dated by TCRdb to about 2020). In terms of the full investigation: The collaborator samples originated in the United States, Italy and Spain and spanned the acute and convalescent phases of COVID-19. Samples were obtained from the ongoing ImmuneRACE study (first 160 participants) and from about 1,300 subjects provided by 6 global collaborators. Sample metadata almost always included a de-identified subject ID, COVID-19 status, age in years and sex. The repertoires were released in a freely available public database meant as a resource for research on the immune response to SARS-CoV-2. Where available, HLA class I and class II types were obtained from metadata supplied by the sample provider rather than from assay-based typing. The prospective study material was composed of cDNA or gDNA derived from T cells, B-cell-depleted T cells, or PBMCs. Subjects who had been exposed to COVID-19, were actively infected with it, or had recovered from it provided the deeply sampled blood TCRbeta repertoires that made up the dataset. What the research found in general, with its limitations: How much clinical and demographic metadata was included differed by source and by participant, and the metadata was provided uncurated.

The CDR3 has 23 amino acids, counting the end cysteine and phenylalanine. Only the CDR3 DNA is retained, 69 bases long and in frame from the first base. V loses 1 base of germline sequence and J loses 1 base, and the interval between the two ends is 34 bases. Reading the germline V gene gives CDR1 LGHNT and CDR2 FRNRAP. Another Seattle source contributed samples from volunteer blood donors who had recovered from COVID-19. Each collaborating institution followed its own protocols to collect whole blood in K2EDTA tubes. Collaborator samples were shipped for TCRbeta analysis as frozen whole blood, isolated PBMCs, or DNA extracted from either sample type.

The sequencing input was peripheral blood. Recombination joined TRBV12-5 with TRBJ2-5; the best D guess is TRBD1, with 6 bases matching. The receptor was isolated from a woman aged 40 to 50 who had recovered from COVID-19. This receptor carries the CDR3 CASGLAPLSRDKGSAGLQETQYF. The sequence in DNA is TGTGCTAGTGGTTTGGCACCATTGTCACGGGACAAGGGGTCCGCAGGGCTCCAAGAGACCCAGTACTTC.